This T cell receptor beta chain was sequenced during a study of shared clonotypes between healthy human individuals. V shed 1 base, J shed 5 bases, and the junction held 7 bases outside the gene matches. Germline assignment: CDR1 SGHRS and CDR2 YFSETQ. The CDR3 is 16 amino acids. Findings and caveats of the study: Genetic and exposure-history diversity was limited by the few donors.

The data were produced by immunoSEQ multiplex PCR, yet TCRdb's version contains in-frame clones alone and is incomplete. Of some 2,500,000 clones listed, 80% to 95% are singletons. Worth noting for this clone: What it binds is unknown.

This receptor was obtained from a man between 18 and 29 years old in good health. Some clones in this sample may be carry-over from other donors' samples. Sequenced sample: naive CD4+ T cells from PBMCs. The subset: CD45RA+ positively selected. The chain links TRBV5-1 to TRBJ2-3, with 10 bases aligning to TRBD2. CDR3 sequence reads: CASSLKREGPGDTQYF. The CDR3 DNA follows: TGCGCCAGCAGCTTGAAGCGGGAGGGCCCGGGAGATACGCAGTATTTT.